What follows are 21 T cell receptor beta chains derived from one specimen sequenced in a study of sequential checkpoint blockade in melanoma. Profiling relied on immunoSEQ multiplex PCR, and the TCRdb table lists in-frame clones only, not all of them. This table has 7,000 or so clones, 20% appearing once. The treatment denotes: randomized to nivolumab then ipilimumab (arm A) or the reverse (arm B). Sequenced here: tumor tissue (inferred from file names), sampled from a patient given nivolumab and ipilimumab in sequence. These receptors all stem from a human donor with melanoma.

This clone is categorized as medium-sized. The J gene is TRBJ1-4, the V gene TRBV29-1; D uncertain. CDR1 is SQVTM and CDR2 is ANQGSEA in the germline V gene. Between the trimmed V and J ends, which lost 2 bases and 5 bases, there was a span of 12 bases. This CDR3 comprises 14 residues. The CDR3 sequence is CSVETPNANEKLFF. For the CDR3, the DNA is TGCAGCGTTGAAACACCGAACGCGAATGAAAAACTGTTTTTT.

By proportion, this clone is large. The limits of the CDR3 on the DNA are not certain, so only TCRdb's listed CDR3 is given. The V call is TRBV28, the J call TRBJ1-4. Germline V gene data show CDR1 as MDHEN and CDR2 as SYDVKM. The CDR3 region is 12 residues in length, termini included. The CDR3 reads CASSTSGGKLFF.

This clone was picked up many times. The V gene is TRBV11-3, the J gene TRBJ2-7; D may be TRBD1 or TRBD2 (7 bases each). This CDR3 is 15 amino acids long. The V gene lost 1 base and the J gene lost 4 bases, with 14 bases spanning the gap. Germline V gene data show CDR1 as SGHNT and CDR2 as YENEEA. CDR3 sequence reads: CASSLVPGGAYEQYF. CDR3 coding DNA: TGTGCCAGCAGCTTAGTTCCAGGGGGGGCATACGAGCAGTACTTC.

The rearrangement joins TRBV6-8 to TRBJ1-4; 10 positions match TRBD1. This CDR3 region has 15 residues. Per germline, CDR1 MNHGY and CDR2 SAAAGT. Unmatched junction bases numbered 2, after V lost 2 bases and J lost 5 bases. The CDR3 loop reads CASSYLGQGNEKLFF. For the CDR3, the DNA is TGTGCCAGCAGTTACCTGGGACAGGGGAATGAAAAACTGTTTTTT.

This clone was seen only a few times. The chain is built from TRBV6-7 and TRBJ1-5; D is unresolved. TRBV6-7 falls under the ORF class, with uncertain function. V lost 0 bases and J lost 5, with 11 bases in between. The CDR3 length is 15 residues. CDR3 amino acids: CASSYSGLLHQPQHF. As DNA, the CDR3 is TGTGCCAGCAGTTACTCCGGCCTCCTCCATCAGCCCCAGCATTTT.

The chain combines TRBV6-8 with TRBJ1-1, with D possibly being TRBD1 (6 bases). The CDR3 is made up of 12 amino acids. V was pared by 4 bases and J by 8 bases, with 11 bases between. Germline assignment: CDR1 MNHGY and CDR2 SAAAGT. CDR3 DNA: TGTGCCAGCAGTTTAGGGGGGAGGGAAGCTTTCTTT. Translated, it gives CASSLGGREAFF.

This chain links TRBV5-1 with TRBJ2-1; 12 nucleotides match TRBD2. CDR3 length: 16 residues. Germline values: CDR1 SGHRS, CDR2 YFSETQ. The V gene end was trimmed by 1 base and the J gene end by 5 bases; junction bases not matched to a gene: 4. CDR3 in amino acids: CASSLRASGGDNEQFF. CDR3 bases: TGCGCCAGCAGCTTGCGAGCTAGCGGGGGGGACAATGAGCAGTTCTTC.

This clone was detected a few times. The CDR3 here is CASSYPGLATGELFF. CDR3 bases: TGTGCCAGCAGCTACCCGGGACTAGCGACCGGGGAGCTGTTTTTT. This rearrangement joins TRBV7-1 to TRBJ2-2, with TRBD2 identical over 10 bases. TRBV7-1 counts as an open reading frame of uncertain function. CDR3 length: 15 residues. J gave up 5 bases and V 4 bases, and 4 bases lay outside the gene matches.

This clone was seen ten or more times. The chain uses TRBV11-3 and TRBJ2-7; D might be TRBD2 (5 bases). The V gene's germline CDR1 is SGHNT and CDR2 YENEEA. V lost 5 bases and J 0 bases, leaving 17 bases between the germline ends. The length of the CDR3 is 16 residues. The CDR3 here is CASSITPSLSSYEQYF. CDR3 bases: TGTGCCAGCAGCATAACCCCTAGCTTAAGCTCCTACGAGCAGTACTTC. Combining the CDR3 with reference TRBV11-3 and TRBJ2-7 gives the whole variable domain EAGVVQSPRYKIIEKKQPVAFWCNPISGHNTLYWYLQNLGQGPELLIRYENEEAVDDSQLPKDRFSAERLKGVDSTLKIQPAELGDSAVYLCASSITPSLSSYEQYFGPGTRLTVT.

The chain has TRBV30 and TRBJ2-1; 12 bases fit TRBD2. The CDR3 consists of 17 residues. The J segment lost 3 bases and the V segment lost 3 bases, leaving 9 bases of the junction unmatched. CDR1 GTSNPN and CDR2 SVGIG come from the germline V gene (reference sequence). CDR3 sequence (DNA): TGTGCCTGGAGGTCCCCTAGCGGGGGGGTTTTCTACAATGAGCAGTTCTTC. This gives the protein CAWRSPSGGVFYNEQFF. The variable domain in full, with the rest retrieved from reference TRBV30 and TRBJ2-1, is SQTIHQWPATLVQPVGSPLSLECTVEGTSNPNLYWYRQAAGRGLQLLFYSVGIGQISSEVPQNLSASRPQDRQFILSSKKLLLSDSGFYLCAWRSPSGGVFYNEQFFGPGTRLTVL.

This clone was counted a few times. This chain connects TRBV29-1 to TRBJ2-4; TRBD2 agrees at 10 bases. Germline V gene lookup returns CDR1 SQVTM and CDR2 ANQGSEA. This CDR3 has 14 residues. The J segment lost 6 bases and the V segment lost 4 bases, leaving 6 bases of the junction unmatched. The DNA for the CDR3 is TGCAGCGTTGTGGGGCTAGCGGGGGCAAACATTCAGTACTTC. Translated: CSVVGLAGANIQYF.

The J gene is TRBJ1-6, the V gene TRBV6-8; 9 bases are shared with TRBD1. Germline values: CDR1 MNHGY, CDR2 SAAAGT. The CDR3 is 15 amino acids. The J segment lost 8 bases and the V segment lost 2 bases, leaving 4 bases of the junction unmatched. The CDR3: CASSYGGQGYSPLHF. The CDR3 DNA reads as TGTGCCAGCAGTTACGGGGGACAGGGATATTCACCCCTCCACTTT.

In this sample, this clone turned up many times. The genes are TRBV11-3 and TRBJ2-7; 9 nucleotides match TRBD1. From germline, CDR1 is SGHNT and CDR2 YENEEA. V lost 5 bases to trimming and J lost 6 bases; unmatched junction nucleotides: 8. This CDR3 is 14 amino acids long. The CDR3 DNA reads as TGTGCCAGCAGCATAATGACAGGGGGTTCCGAGCAGTACTTC. It encodes CASSIMTGGSEQYF.

This clone was detected only a few times. The chain carries TRBV12-2 and TRBJ1-4. TRBV12-2 is marked as a pseudogene. This CDR3 has 16 residues. The chain's CDR3 is CASRLRRGGPSLGFFF. The CDR3 nucleotides read TGTGCAAGTCGCCTCCGGCGGGGGGGTCCGTCGTTGGGATTTTTTTTT.

This clone was seen ten or more times. The chain is built from TRBV11-3 and TRBJ2-1; 10 bases align to TRBD2. This CDR3 is 16 amino acids long. Trimming took 5 bases from V and 4 from J; bases not matched to a gene: 8. CDR1 is SGHNT, CDR2 YENEEA, per germline. The CDR3 spells CASSPWLAGDYNEQFF. CDR3 in DNA: TGTGCCAGCAGCCCCTGGCTAGCGGGAGATTACAATGAGCAGTTCTTC.

J is TRBJ2-3 and V is TRBV9; TRBD2 matches 7 bases. Germline values: CDR1 SGDLS, CDR2 YYNGEE. The CDR3 has 14 residues. V dropped 3 bases and J dropped 6; count of bases not matched to a gene: 7. The CDR3 protein is CASSAGTTRDTQYF. The CDR3 DNA follows: TGTGCCAGCAGCGCTGGGACTACCCGGGATACGCAGTATTTT. Supplemented by reference TRBV9 and TRBJ2-3, the full variable domain reads DSGVTQTPKHLITATGQRVTLRCSPRSGDLSVYWYQQSLDQGLQFLIQYYNGEERAKGNILERFSAQQFPDLHSELNLSSLELGDSALYFCASSAGTTRDTQYFGPGTRLTVL.

The chain couples TRBV11-3 to TRBJ2-2; D perhaps matches TRBD1 (6 bases). CDR3 length: 14 amino acids. The germline V and J ends were trimmed by 5 bases and 3 bases, with 10 bases remaining between them. The V gene's germline CDR1 is SGHNT and CDR2 YENEEA. The CDR3 loop reads CASSPDSDTGELFF. CDR3 DNA sequence: TGTGCCAGCAGCCCGGACAGTGACACCGGGGAGCTGTTTTTT.

This clone occurred a few times. The genes are TRBV6-8 and TRBJ2-7; D is undetermined. The V end was cut by 0 bases, the J end by 0 bases, with 6 bases between. The CDR3 has 14 amino acids. The V gene's germline CDR1 is MNHGY and CDR2 SAAAGT. Here the CDR3 reads CASSYSLGSYEQYF. For the CDR3, the DNA is TGTGCCAGCAGTTACTCGCTAGGCTCCTACGAGCAGTACTTC.

The V gene is TRBV5-1, the J gene TRBJ2-3; D perhaps matches TRBD2 (6 bases). The CDR3 totals 16 residues. Germline CDR1 reads SGHRS; CDR2 reads YFSETQ. V was clipped by 0 bases and J by 4 bases, with 15 bases between them. CDR3 amino acids: CASSLDGRGGADTQYF. The CDR3 nucleotides are TGCGCCAGCAGCTTGGATGGTCGGGGAGGCGCAGATACGCAGTATTTT.

This clone was detected only a few times. Germline and junction disagree at one end, which may indicate a read error. The chain combines TRBV12-5 with TRBJ2-5; 7 nucleotides align to TRBD2. The CDR3 is 11 amino acids. The germline V gene encodes CDR1 LGHNT and CDR2 FRNRAP. The CDR3 protein is CASKGLEAQYF. The DNA of the CDR3 is TGTGCCAGCAAAGGACTAGAGGCCCAGTACTTC.

This clone has a handful of counts. V usage is TRBV23-1 and J usage is TRBJ2-5, with no clear D. TRBV23-1 is annotated as an ORF whose role is uncertain. The V end was cut by 6 bases, the J end by 4 bases, with 12 bases between. CDR3 length: 13 amino acids. CDR3 sequence reads: CASSRTKGETQYF. The CDR3 region has the DNA TGCGCCAGCAGCCGGACGAAGGGAGAGACCCAGTACTTC.